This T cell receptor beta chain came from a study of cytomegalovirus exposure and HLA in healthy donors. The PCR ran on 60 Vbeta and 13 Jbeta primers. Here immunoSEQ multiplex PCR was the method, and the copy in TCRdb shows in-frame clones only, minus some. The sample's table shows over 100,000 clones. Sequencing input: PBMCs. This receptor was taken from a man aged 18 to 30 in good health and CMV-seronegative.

CDR3 loop: CASSPTPTSGGINEQFF. CDR3 nucleotide sequence: TGTGCCAGCAGCCCTACGCCGACTAGCGGGGGGATCAATGAGCAGTTCTTC. The genes are TRBV5-4 and TRBJ2-1; 13 nucleotides match TRBD2. Looked up from germline, CDR1 is SGHNT and CDR2 is YYREEE (reference sequence). Trimming took 4 bases from V and 6 from J; bases not matched to a gene: 10. This CDR3 is built from 17 residues.